This is a list of T cell receptor beta chains from one sample in a study of OX40 agonist ivuxolimab in advanced cancers. Measured with immunoSEQ multiplex PCR; TCRdb has only the in-frame clones, and not every one. The sample lists tens of thousands of clones, about 91% seen once, with around 0.51% in the top ten. The sequencing used CD4+ or CD8+ T cells sorted from blood, collected in a trial of the OX40 agonist ivuxolimab. These receptor sequences come from an adult with an advanced solid tumor such as melanoma, head and neck, liver or kidney cancer. Both conserved end residues are part of each CDR3.

J | V | CDR3
TRBJ1-2 | TRBV6-1 | CASSEGQGNYGYTF
TRBJ2-5 | TRBV5-1 | CASSLAPGYQETQYF
TRBJ2-1 | TRBV6-4 | CASSDSASGASYNEQFF
TRBJ1-6 | TRBV4-1 | CASSQDNLGTAYNSPLHF
TRBJ2-5 | TRBV18 | CASSPPGAERQETQYF
TRBJ2-5 | TRBV5-6 | CASRMEGGQETQYF
TRBJ2-2 | TRBV2 | CASRDRINTGELFF
TRBJ1-1 | TRBV14 | CASSQDQARRGTEAFF
TRBJ2-5 | TRBV4-2 | CASSLSQRGGETQYF
TRBJ2-7 | TRBV27 | CASSYRGLGDEQYF
TRBJ2-3 | TRBV5-1 | CASSWSGSTDTQYF
TRBJ1-2 | TRBV9 | CASSIRTGANYGYTF
TRBJ2-5 | TRBV5-4 | CASSLEGGWETQYF
TRBJ2-2 | TRBV21-1 | CASSRIQGTTGELFF
TRBJ1-1 | TRBV5-1 | CASSGRAGGLGTEAFF
TRBJ1-3 | TRBV19 | CASLNPAGNTIYF
TRBJ2-7 | TRBV6-5 | CASSPVQAGSYEQYF
TRBJ1-2 | TRBV15 | CATSPQRNYYGYTF
TRBJ2-2 | TRBV9 | CASSPGLTTGELFF
TRBJ2-1 | TRBV9 | CASSVDGTSSYNEQFF
TRBJ2-7 | TRBV2 | CASSDPSGAGKQYF
TRBJ2-1 | TRBV28 | CASSLRAGGNEQFF
TRBJ1-2 | TRBV6-5 | CASIQRAANYGYTF
TRBJ1-2 | TRBV18 | CASSPELGGYTF
TRBJ2-1 | TRBV11-2 | CASSFAGTRNNEQFF
TRBJ1-4 | TRBV2 | CASRRTGAENEKLFF
TRBJ2-5 | TRBV5-1 | CASSLGLQETQYF
TRBJ2-5 | TRBV5-6 | CASSPWGSGEETQYF
TRBJ2-3 | TRBV5-1 | CASSLGASGGSDTQYF
TRBJ1-4 | TRBV14 | CASSLIKGEKLFF
TRBJ2-2 | TRBV7-2 | CASSLSGAINTGELFF
TRBJ1-4 | TRBV2 | CASSEGSEKLFF
TRBJ2-7 | TRBV5-4 | CASSLRSGGEQYF
TRBJ1-5 | TRBV10-3 | CAIRDNRDQPQHF
TRBJ2-1 | TRBV11-1 | CASSSGTYNEQFF
TRBJ2-2 | TRBV30 | CAWRGLGRYDTSNTGELFF
TRBJ2-7 | TRBV11-1 | CASSLRTDYEQYF
TRBJ1-5 | TRBV7-8 | CASSPRGREPQHF
TRBJ1-5 | TRBV27 | CASSSQDPNQPQHF
TRBJ2-1 | TRBV5-1 | CASSPGESRSYNEQFF
TRBJ1-6 | TRBV5-8 | CASSQDINSPLHF